This T cell receptor (beta chain) was identified during a study of CD4 T cells in relation to SARS-CoV-2 and coronaviruses. About the study: Convalescent donors were aged about 21 to 75, with median approximately 41 years. Of the patients, about 8 were male, 4 female, two Hispanic. Study results and caveats: Roughly 65% of donors had memory CD4+ clonotypes crossrecognizing SARS-CoV-2 and common cold coronavirus spike. Culture-expanded clones reflect memory recall rather than primary priming during culture.

Data came from immunoSEQ multiplex PCR; TCRdb stores just in-frame clones and leaves some out. The sample carries some 60,000 clones, about 92% recorded once. On this clone: What it binds is unknown.

The sequenced sample consisted of naive CD4+ T cells from PBMCs. The subset is: naive CD4+ T cells isolated by negative enrichment. This clonotype was sampled from an adult with COVID-19.

In DNA form, the CDR3 reads TGTGCCAGCAGCTTGGGGGATGGAGATACGCAGTATTTT. It encodes CASSLGDGDTQYF. The genes are TRBV5-4 and TRBJ2-3; D unresolved. Trimming cost V 0 bases and J 5 bases, with 7 bases left between them. Per the germline V gene, CDR1 is SGHNT and CDR2 is YYREEE (reference sequence). The CDR3 has 13 amino acids.